Included here is one T cell receptor (beta chain) sequence, with context. The antigen remains unidentified. Patients having uncontrolled infection, another autoimmune disease, pregnancy or lactation were not included. Together with thyroid ultrasound, orbital computed tomography, serum thyroxine and TRAb, clinical symptoms were used for diagnoses. These data are taken from a study of T cells in Graves' hyperthyroidism and ophthalmopathy. Study at large: Peripheral blood sampling occurred at initial diagnosis, before any treatment. Study outcomes and limitations: Among clonotypes expanded in thyroid above 0.001, most were also found in blood.

CDR3 length equals 16 residues. The V gene end was trimmed by 6 bases and the J gene end by 4 bases; junction bases not matched to a gene: 12. CDR1 and CDR2 (germline): MDHEN, SYDVKM. Amplified TCR beta CDR3 regions derived from RNA transcripts. RT-PCR in the first round (using the HTBI primer set) targeted the TCR CDR3. TCRdb itself ran the multiplex PCR reads through MiXCR, one entry per CDR3 protein. The sample has fewer than 400,000 distinct CDR3 sequences, 16% seen once; the top ten hold around 34%. The sequenced sample was blood. The genes are TRBV28 and TRBJ2-1, with TRBD2 identical over 7 bases. The source of this sequence is a man aged 25 to 45 with Graves' hyperthyroidism. CDR3 in amino acids: CASSTGGAGMYNEQFF. CDR3 DNA: TGTGCCAGCAGCACGGGTGGAGCGGGGATGTACAATGAGCAGTTCTTC.